The clone carrying this TCR beta chain was counted between two and nine times. This entry comes from a study of blood T cell repertoires in COVID-19. Study summary: Sites in the United States, Italy and Spain provided acute and convalescent COVID-19 samples.

In the authors' methods: By means of reference gene primer amplification, nucleated cell counts were estimated. Sequencing was performed with immunoSEQ multiplex PCR; in TCRdb, only in-frame clones are kept and a portion is missing. The DNA was the basis for D and trimming; V, J and clone size are from that table. The table includes under 55,000 clones, approximately 80% detected once. This CDR3 has 16 amino acids. The junction had 2 bases not matched to a gene; V was cut back by 1 base and J by 0 bases. Germline CDR1 SGHTA, CDR2 FQGNSA. Specimen: peripheral blood. This receptor was identified in a human donor in a cohort sampled during active COVID-19. The chain joins TRBV7-2 to TRBJ2-2; 7 bases line up with TRBD2. The CDR3 is CASSLDLAANTGELFF. CDR3 bases: TGTGCCAGCAGCTTAGACCTAGCGGCGAACACCGGGGAGCTGTTTTTT.